This TCR beta chain is drawn from a study of cytomegalovirus exposure and HLA in healthy donors. Study conclusions and caveats: Reported findings show TCR beta sequences accurately forecast HLA-A and HLA-B alleles in most subjects. Diagnosis of cytomegalovirus status made by the classifier reportedly showed high specificity and sensitivity. Several top significant clusters appeared, in a later analysis, to be linked to common viral pathogens.

This clone was detected only a few times. The antigen remains unidentified. V was pared by 8 bases and J by 6 bases, with 20 bases between. The CDR3 extends over 15 amino acids. The germline V gene has CDR1 MNHEY and CDR2 SVGAGI. In the PCR, 60 Vbeta and 13 Jbeta primers were used. Here immunoSEQ multiplex PCR was the method, and the copy in TCRdb shows in-frame clones only, minus some. The repertoire holds 110,000 to 150,000 clones, with roughly 77% as singletons. Sequencing was done on a sample of PBMCs. The TCR was taken from a woman in her thirties in good health and CMV-seronegative. V gene TRBV6-5 combines with J gene TRBJ2-1; weak D call: TRBD2 (5 bases). CDR3 in amino acids: CASRLPGTSPNEQFF. The CDR3 nucleotides are TGTGCCAGCCGCCTACCGGGAACGAGTCCCAATGAGCAGTTCTTC.